This entry features one T cell receptor beta chain sequence. Its antigen is still unknown. This entry belongs to a study of OX40 agonist ivuxolimab in advanced cancers. The wider study: Enrollees could have had prior anti-PD-1, anti-PD-L1 or anti-CTLA-4 therapy, which about 40% had received.

Profiled with immunoSEQ multiplex PCR; TCRdb holds only in-frame clones, not every one. This table holds 55,000 to 85,000 clones, approximately 90% found once. Whole-study results and caveats: Normalized T-cell clonal expansion was also low in a subset of nonresponders.

CDR3 size: 15 residues. Trimming removed 5 bases at V and 1 base at J, with 11 bases between. Germline V lookup: CDR1 SEHNR, CDR2 FQNEAQ (reference sequence). The gene calls are TRBV7-9 and TRBJ1-4; D is unclear. The clonotype comes from an adult with an advanced solid tumor such as melanoma, head and neck, liver or kidney cancer. Sequenced material: CD4+ or CD8+ T cells sorted from blood, taken in a trial of the OX40 agonist ivuxolimab. In nucleotides, the CDR3 is TGTGCCAGCAGCCCGTACAGCGAAACTAATGAAAAACTGTTTTTT. Amino acids: CASSPYSETNEKLFF. Looking up the rest from reference TRBV7-9 and TRBJ1-4 gives the full variable domain: DTGVSQNPRHKITKRGQNVTFRCDPISEHNRLYWYRQTLGQGPEFLTYFQNEAQLEKSRLLSDRFSAERPKGSFSTLEIQRTEQGDSAMYLCASSPYSETNEKLFFGSGTQLSVL.